The clone carrying this T cell receptor beta chain has a handful of counts. Its target is not known. The sample belongs to a study of T cells after yellow fever vaccination. Notes on the study in general: After the booster, 95% to 98% of CD4 and approximately 90% of CD8 primary-response clones were re-detected. Overlap between CD4 and CD8 compartments was detected for a small share of clonotypes. Contaminants from the bulk population, in the form of abundant clonotypes, could be found in FACS-sorted repertoires.

Template switching by 5'RACE produced TCR cDNA, adding a universal primer site and UMIs. One entry per CDR3 protein results from TCRdb running MiXCR on the 5' RACE reads. The sample lists a few hundred thousand distinct CDR3 sequences; over 4.5% were seen once. Germline-derived CDR1 and CDR2 are MNHEY and SMNVEV (reference sequence). The CDR3 has 18 amino acids. V was trimmed by 3 bases and J by 5 bases, leaving 22 bases between them. Sequenced here: CD4+ T cells sorted from PBMCs, sampled on the day of the yellow fever booster vaccination. The genes are TRBV27 and TRBJ2-2; TRBD1 or TRBD2 may be the D gene (6 bases each). This clonotype originated in a man between 18 and 29 years old who received the YFV17D yellow fever vaccine. The CDR3 nucleotides are TGTGCCAGCAGTTTCCCGGGACATCTACCGGGAGATACCGGGGAGCTGTTTTTT. Its protein product is CASSFPGHLPGDTGELFF.